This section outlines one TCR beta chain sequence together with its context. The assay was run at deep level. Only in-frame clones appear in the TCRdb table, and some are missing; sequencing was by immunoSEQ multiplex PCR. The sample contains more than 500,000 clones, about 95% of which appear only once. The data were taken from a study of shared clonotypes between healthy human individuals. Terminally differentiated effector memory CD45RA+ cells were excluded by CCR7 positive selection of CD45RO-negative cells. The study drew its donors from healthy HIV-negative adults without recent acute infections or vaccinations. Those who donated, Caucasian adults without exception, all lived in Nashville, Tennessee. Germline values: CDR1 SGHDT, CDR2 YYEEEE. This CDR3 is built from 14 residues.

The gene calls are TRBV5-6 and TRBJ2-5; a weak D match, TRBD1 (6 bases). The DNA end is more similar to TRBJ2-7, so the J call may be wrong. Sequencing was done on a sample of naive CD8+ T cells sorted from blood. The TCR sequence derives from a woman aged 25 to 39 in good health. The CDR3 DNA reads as TGTGCCAGCAGCTTGGGGGCAGGGGTGGACGAGCAGTACTTC. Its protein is CASSLGAGVDEQYF.